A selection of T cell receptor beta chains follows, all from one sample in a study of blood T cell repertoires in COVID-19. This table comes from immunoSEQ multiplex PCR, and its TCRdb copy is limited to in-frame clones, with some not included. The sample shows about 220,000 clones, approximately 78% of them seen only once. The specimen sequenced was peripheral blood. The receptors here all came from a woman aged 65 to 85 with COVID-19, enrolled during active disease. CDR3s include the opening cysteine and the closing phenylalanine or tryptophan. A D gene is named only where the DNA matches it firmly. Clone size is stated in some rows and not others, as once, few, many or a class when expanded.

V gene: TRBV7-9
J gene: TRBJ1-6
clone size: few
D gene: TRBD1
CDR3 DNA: TGTGCCAATCACAGGGGTCTGGATTCACCCCTCCACTTT
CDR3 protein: CANHRGLDSPLHF

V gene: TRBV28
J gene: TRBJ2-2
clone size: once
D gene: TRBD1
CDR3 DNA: TGTGCCAGCAGTCCTTCGCTGGGACAGGGGGCAGGGAGCGGGGAGCTGTTTTTT
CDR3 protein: CASSPSLGQGAGSGELFF

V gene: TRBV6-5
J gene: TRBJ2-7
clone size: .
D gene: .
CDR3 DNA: TGTGCCAGCAACCCTATAACAGGGCCCTCCTACGAGCAGTACTTC
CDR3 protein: CASNPITGPSYEQYF

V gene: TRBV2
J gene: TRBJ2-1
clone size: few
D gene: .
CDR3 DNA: TGTGCCAGCAGCCCCACTAACTCCTACAATGAGCAGTTCTTC
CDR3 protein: CASSPTNSYNEQFF

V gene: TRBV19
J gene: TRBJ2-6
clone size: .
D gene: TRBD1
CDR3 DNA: TGTGCCAGTAGGCGGGACAGGGCGTACTCTGGGGCCAACGTCCTGACTTTC
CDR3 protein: CASRRDRAYSGANVLTF

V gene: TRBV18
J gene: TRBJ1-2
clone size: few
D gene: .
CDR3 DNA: TGTGCCAGCTCACACCGGGGGGATGACGGCTACACCTTC
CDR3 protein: CASSHRGDDGYTF

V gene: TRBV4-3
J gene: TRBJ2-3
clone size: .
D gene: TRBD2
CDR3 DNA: TGCGCCAGCAGCCAAGATTCACTAGCGGGGGGGAAAGATACGCAGTATTTT
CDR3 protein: CASSQDSLAGGKDTQYF

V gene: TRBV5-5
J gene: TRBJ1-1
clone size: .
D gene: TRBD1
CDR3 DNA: TGTGCCAGCAGCTTACAGGGGGACACTGAAGCTTTCTTT
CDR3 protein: CASSLQGDTEAFF

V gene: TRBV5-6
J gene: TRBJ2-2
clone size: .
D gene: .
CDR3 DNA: TGTGCCAGCAGCCCCCTGAGGGAGCGAAGTAACACCGGGGAGCTGTTTTTT
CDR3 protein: CASSPLRERSNTGELFF

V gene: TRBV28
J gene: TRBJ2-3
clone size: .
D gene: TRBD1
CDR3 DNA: TGTGCCAGCAGATTACCGGGACAGGGGGATACAGATACGCAGTATTTT
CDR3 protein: CASRLPGQGDTDTQYF

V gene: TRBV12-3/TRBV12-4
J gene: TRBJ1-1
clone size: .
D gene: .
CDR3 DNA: TGTGCCAGCACCCCGGACAAGAACACTGAAGCTTTCTTT
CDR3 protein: CASTPDKNTEAFF

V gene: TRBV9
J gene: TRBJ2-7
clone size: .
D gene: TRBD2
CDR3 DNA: TGTGCCAGCAGCGCCGTGGGACTAGCGGGAGAGCAGTACTTC
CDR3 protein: CASSAVGLAGEQYF

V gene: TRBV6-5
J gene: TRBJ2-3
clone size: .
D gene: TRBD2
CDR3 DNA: TGTGCCAGCATAGCGGGAGGGTTCGATACGCAGTATTTT
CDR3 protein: CASIAGGFDTQYF

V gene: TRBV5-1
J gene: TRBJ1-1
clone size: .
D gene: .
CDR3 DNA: TGCGCCAGCAGCTTGCGTAACGAGATGAACACTGAAGCTTTCTTT
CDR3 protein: CASSLRNEMNTEAFF

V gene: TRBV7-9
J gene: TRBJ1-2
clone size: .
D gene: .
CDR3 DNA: TGTGCCAGCAGCCAAAGGGCCGCGGGGGCAGGGACCCATGGCTACACCTTC
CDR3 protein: CASSQRAAGAGTHGYTF

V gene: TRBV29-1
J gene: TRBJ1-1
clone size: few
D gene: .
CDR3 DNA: TGCAGCGCCGGCGGTAAGAACACTGAAGCTTTCTTT
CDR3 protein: CSAGGKNTEAFF